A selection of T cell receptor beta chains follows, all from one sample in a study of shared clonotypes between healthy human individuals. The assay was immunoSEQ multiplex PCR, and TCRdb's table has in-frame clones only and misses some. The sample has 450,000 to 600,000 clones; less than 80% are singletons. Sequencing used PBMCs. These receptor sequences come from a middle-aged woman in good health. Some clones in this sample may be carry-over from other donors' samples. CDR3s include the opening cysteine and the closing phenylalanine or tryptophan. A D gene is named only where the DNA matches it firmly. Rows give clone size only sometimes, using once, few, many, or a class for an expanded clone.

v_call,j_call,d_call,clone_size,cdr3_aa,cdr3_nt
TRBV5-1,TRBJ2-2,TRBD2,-,CASSQSGRASGELFF,TGCGCCAGCAGTCAAAGCGGGAGGGCCTCTGGGGAGCTGTTTTTT
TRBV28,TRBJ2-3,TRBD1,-,CASSGTGGSTDTQYF,TGTGCCAGCAGTGGGACAGGGGGATCCACAGATACGCAGTATTTT
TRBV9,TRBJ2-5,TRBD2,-,CASSVGLAGLQETQYF,TGTGCCAGCAGCGTAGGACTAGCGGGACTCCAAGAGACCCAGTACTTC
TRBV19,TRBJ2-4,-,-,CASSIGGSRNIQYF,TGTGCCAGTAGTATAGGAGGGTCGAGAAACATTCAGTACTTC
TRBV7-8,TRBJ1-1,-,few,CASSPSWGMDTEAFF,TGTGCCAGCAGCCCAAGCTGGGGTATGGACACTGAAGCTTTCTTT
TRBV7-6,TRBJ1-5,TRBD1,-,CASSFGTDYSNQPQHF,TGTGCCAGCAGCTTTGGGACAGATTATAGCAATCAGCCCCAGCATTTT
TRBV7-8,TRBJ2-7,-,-,CASSSYRTDGPYEQYF,TGTGCCAGCAGCTCTTACCGGACGGACGGTCCCTACGAGCAGTACTTC
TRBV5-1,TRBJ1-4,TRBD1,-,CASSSDRGVGEKLFF,TGCGCCAGCAGCTCCGACAGGGGGGTCGGTGAAAAACTGTTTTTT
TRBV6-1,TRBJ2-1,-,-,CASRPLRVYNEQFF,TGTGCCAGCAGACCCCTGCGGGTGTACAATGAGCAGTTCTTC
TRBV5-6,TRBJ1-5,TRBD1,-,CASSLTGGPGNQPQHF,TGTGCCAGCAGCCTGACAGGGGGTCCGGGCAATCAGCCCCAGCATTTT
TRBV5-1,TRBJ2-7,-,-,CASSLVSPGMYEQYF,TGCGCCAGCAGCTTGGTGTCTCCGGGGATGTACGAGCAGTACTTC
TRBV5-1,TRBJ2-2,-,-,CASSRDPTNTGELFF,TGCGCCAGCAGCCGGGACCCAACGAACACCGGGGAGCTGTTTTTT
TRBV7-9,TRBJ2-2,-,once,CASSGRLGRNTGELFF,TGTGCCAGCAGCGGACGCTTGGGACGAAACACCGGGGAGCTGTTTTTT
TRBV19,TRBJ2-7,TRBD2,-,CASSLTSGRAEQYF,TGTGCCAGTAGTTTGACTAGCGGGAGGGCCGAGCAGTACTTC
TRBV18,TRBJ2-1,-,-,CASSPPGHLYNEQFF,TGTGCCAGCTCACCACCAGGGCACCTCTACAATGAGCAGTTCTTC
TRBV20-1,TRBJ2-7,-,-,CSALDYEQYF,TGCAGTGCCCTTGACTACGAGCAGTACTTC
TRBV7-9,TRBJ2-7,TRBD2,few,CASSLLAGGYEQYF,TGTGCCAGCAGCTTACTAGCGGGAGGGTACGAGCAGTACTTC
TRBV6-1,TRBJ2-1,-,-,CASSEEDSLGKQFF,TGTGCCAGCAGTGAAGAGGACTCCCTGGGTAAGCAGTTCTTC
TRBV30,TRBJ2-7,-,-,CAWRQSSYEQYF,TGTGCCTGGAGGCAGAGCTCCTACGAGCAGTACTTC
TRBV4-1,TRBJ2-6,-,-,CASSLLYRSGANVLTF,TGCGCCAGCAGCCTCCTGTACAGGTCTGGGGCCAACGTCCTGACTTTC
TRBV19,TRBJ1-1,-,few,CASSTPPEESEAFF,TGTGCCAGTAGTACCCCCCCAGAGGAATCTGAAGCTTTCTTT
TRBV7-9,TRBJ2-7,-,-,CASSFSYEQYF,TGTGCCAGCAGCTTTTCCTACGAGCAGTACTTC
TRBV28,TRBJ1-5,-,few,CASSTGLRLIQPQHF,TGTGCCAGCAGTACAGGGTTGAGGTTGATACAGCCCCAGCATTTT
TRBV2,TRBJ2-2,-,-,CASSGFAKGYVPPTGELFF,TGTGCCAGCAGCGGGTTTGCGAAGGGGTACGTCCCTCCCACCGGGGAGCTGTTTTTT
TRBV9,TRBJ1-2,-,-,CASSVGGRNYGYTF,TGTGCCAGCAGCGTAGGGGGCCGGAACTATGGCTACACCTTC
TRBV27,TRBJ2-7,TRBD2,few,CASRVAGGVRNEQYF,TGTGCCAGCAGAGTAGCGGGAGGTGTAAGAAACGAGCAGTACTTC
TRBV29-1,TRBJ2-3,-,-,CSVEGVDTQYF,TGCAGCGTTGAAGGGGTAGATACGCAGTATTTT
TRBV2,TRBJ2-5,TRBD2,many,CASKSTSGSGETQYF,TGTGCCAGCAAGTCGACTAGCGGGTCCGGGGAGACCCAGTACTTC
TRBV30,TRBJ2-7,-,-,CAWSRRGQLYEQYF,TGTGCCTGGAGCCGCCGGGGCCAATTGTACGAGCAGTACTTC
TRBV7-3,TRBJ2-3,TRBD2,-,CASSEVAGADTQYF,TGTGCCAGCAGCGAGGTAGCGGGAGCAGATACGCAGTATTTT
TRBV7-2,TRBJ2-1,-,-,CASSPRLGEQFF,TGTGCCAGCAGCCCCCGTCTAGGTGAGCAGTTCTTC
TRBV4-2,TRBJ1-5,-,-,CASSQDLRQDNQPQHF,TGTGCCAGCAGCCAAGATCTGAGACAGGACAATCAGCCCCAGCATTTT
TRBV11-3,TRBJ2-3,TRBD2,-,CASSGQTGTSGADTQYF,TGTGCCAGCAGCGGTCAAACCGGGACTAGCGGGGCAGATACGCAGTATTTT
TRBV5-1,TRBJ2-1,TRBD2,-,CASSLGTSGNNEQFF,TGCGCCAGCAGCCTCGGGACTAGCGGTAACAATGAGCAGTTCTTC
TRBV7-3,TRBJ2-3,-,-,CASSPLAATSTDTQYF,TGTGCCAGCAGCCCCCTAGCAGCAACTAGCACAGATACGCAGTATTTT
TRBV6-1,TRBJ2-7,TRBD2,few,CASRRTREQYF,TGTGCCAGCAGACGGACTAGGGAGCAGTACTTC